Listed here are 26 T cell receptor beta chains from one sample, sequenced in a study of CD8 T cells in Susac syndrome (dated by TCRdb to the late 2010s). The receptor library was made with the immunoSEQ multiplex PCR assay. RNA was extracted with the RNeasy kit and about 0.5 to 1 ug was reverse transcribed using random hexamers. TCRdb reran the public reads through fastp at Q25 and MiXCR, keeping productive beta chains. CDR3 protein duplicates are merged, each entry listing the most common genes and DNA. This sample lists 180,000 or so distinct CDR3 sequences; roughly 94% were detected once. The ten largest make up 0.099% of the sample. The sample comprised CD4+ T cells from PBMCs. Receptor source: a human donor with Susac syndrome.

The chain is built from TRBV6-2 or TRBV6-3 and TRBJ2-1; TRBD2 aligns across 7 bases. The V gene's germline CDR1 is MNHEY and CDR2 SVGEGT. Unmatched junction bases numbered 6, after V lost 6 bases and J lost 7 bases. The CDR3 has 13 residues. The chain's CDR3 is CASREGTINEQFF. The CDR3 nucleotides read TGTGCCAGCAGAGAGGGGACTATAAATGAGCAGTTCTTC.

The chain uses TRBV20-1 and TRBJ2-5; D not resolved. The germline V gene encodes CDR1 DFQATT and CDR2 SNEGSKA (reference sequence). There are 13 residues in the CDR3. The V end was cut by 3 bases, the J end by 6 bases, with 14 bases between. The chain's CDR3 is CSASGEAGQTQYF. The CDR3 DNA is TGCAGTGCTAGTGGAGAGGCAGGACAGACCCAGTACTTC.

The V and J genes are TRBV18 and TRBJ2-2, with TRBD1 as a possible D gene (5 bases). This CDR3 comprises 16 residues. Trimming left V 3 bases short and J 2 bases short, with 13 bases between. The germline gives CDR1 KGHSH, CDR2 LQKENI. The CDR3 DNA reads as TGTGCCAGCTCACCGACAGATGCTATTAACACCGGGGAGCTGTTTTTT. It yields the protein CASSPTDAINTGELFF.

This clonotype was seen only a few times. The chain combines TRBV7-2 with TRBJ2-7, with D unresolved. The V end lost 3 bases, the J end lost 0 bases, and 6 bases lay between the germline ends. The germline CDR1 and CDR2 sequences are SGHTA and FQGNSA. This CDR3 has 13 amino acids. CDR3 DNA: TGTGCCAGCAGCTTGGAATACTCCTACGAGCAGTACTTC. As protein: CASSLEYSYEQYF.

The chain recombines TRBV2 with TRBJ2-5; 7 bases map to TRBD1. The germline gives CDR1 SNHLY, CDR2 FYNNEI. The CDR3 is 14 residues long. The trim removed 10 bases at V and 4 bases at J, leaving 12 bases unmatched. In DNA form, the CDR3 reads TGTGCCACCGCTTTGGCCAGGGGGTTAGAGACCCAGTACTTC. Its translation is CATALARGLETQYF.

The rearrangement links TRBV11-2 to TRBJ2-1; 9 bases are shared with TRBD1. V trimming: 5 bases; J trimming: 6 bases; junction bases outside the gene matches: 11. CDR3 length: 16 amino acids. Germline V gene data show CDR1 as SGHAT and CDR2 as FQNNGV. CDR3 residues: CASSTYRDRVGNEQFF. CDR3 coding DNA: TGTGCCAGCAGCACGTACCGGGACAGGGTAGGCAATGAGCAGTTCTTC.

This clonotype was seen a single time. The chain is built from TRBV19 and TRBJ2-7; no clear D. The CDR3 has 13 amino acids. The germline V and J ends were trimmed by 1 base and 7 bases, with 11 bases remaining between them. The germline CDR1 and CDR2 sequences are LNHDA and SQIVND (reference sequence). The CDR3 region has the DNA TGTGCCAGTAGTATAGTCGGCACCGGGGAGCAGTACTTC. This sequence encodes CASSIVGTGEQYF.

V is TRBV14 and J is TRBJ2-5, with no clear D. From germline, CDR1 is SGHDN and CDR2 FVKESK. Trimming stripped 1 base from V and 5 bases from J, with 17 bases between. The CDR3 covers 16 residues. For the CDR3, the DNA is TGTGCCAGCAGCCAAGTATTTCGGTCCCTGATGGAGACCCAGTACTTC. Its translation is CASSQVFRSLMETQYF.

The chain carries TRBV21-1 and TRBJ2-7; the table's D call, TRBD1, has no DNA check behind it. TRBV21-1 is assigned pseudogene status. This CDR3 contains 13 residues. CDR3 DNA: TGTGCCAGCAAAGTCATAGGGGGCGCCGAGCAGTACTTC. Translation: CASKVIGGAEQYF.

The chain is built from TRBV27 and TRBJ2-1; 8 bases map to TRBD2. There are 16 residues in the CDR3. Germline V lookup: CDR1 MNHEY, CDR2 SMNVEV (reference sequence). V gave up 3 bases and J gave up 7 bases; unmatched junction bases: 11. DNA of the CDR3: TGTGCCAGCAGTTTTGAGTTTGGAGCGGGAGTGAATGAGCAGTTCTTC. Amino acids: CASSFEFGAGVNEQFF.

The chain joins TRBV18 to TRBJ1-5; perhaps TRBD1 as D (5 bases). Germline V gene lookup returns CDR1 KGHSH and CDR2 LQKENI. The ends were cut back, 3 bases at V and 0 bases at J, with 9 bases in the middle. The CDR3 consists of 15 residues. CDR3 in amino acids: CASSPGGYSNQPQHF. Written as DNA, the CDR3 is TGTGCCAGCTCACCGGGGGGGTATAGCAATCAGCCCCAGCATTTT. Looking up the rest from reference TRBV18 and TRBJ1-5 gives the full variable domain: NAGVMQNPRHLVRRRGQEARLRCSPMKGHSHVYWYRQLPEEGLKFMVYLQKENIIDESGMPKERFSAEFPKEGPSILRIQQVVRGDSAAYFCASSPGGYSNQPQHFGDGTRLSIL.

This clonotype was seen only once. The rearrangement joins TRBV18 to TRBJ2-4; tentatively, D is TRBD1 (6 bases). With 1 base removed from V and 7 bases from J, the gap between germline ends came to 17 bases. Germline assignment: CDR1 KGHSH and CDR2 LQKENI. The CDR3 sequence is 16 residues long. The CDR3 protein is CASSPQLRQAGNIQYF. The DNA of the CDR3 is TGTGCCAGCTCACCACAGCTGAGACAGGCCGGTAACATTCAGTACTTC.

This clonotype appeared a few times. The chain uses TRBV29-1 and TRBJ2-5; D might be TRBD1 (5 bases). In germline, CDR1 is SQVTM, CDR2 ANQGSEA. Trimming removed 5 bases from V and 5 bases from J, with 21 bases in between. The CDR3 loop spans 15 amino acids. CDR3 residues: CSVPMGAGSGETQYF. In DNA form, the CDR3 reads TGCAGCGTTCCCATGGGTGCAGGGTCTGGGGAGACCCAGTACTTC.

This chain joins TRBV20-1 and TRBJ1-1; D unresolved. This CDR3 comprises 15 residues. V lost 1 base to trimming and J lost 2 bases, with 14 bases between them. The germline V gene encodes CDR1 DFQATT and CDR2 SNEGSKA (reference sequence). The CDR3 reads CSARVRGKGNTEAFF. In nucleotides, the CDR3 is TGCAGTGCTAGAGTCAGAGGTAAGGGAAACACTGAAGCTTTCTTT.

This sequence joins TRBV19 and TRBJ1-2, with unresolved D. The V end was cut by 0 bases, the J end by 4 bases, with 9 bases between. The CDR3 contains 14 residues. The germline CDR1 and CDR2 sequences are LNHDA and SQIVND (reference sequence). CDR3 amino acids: CASSIEGPVYGYTF. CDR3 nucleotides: TGTGCCAGTAGTATAGAGGGCCCAGTCTATGGCTACACCTTC.

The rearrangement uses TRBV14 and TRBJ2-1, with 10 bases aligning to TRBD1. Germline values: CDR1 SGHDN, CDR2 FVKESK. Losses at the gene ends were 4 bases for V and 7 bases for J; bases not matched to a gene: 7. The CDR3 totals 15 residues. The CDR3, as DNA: TGTGCCAGCAGCCCGTGGACAGGGGGTATTAATGAGCAGTTCTTC. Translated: CASSPWTGGINEQFF.

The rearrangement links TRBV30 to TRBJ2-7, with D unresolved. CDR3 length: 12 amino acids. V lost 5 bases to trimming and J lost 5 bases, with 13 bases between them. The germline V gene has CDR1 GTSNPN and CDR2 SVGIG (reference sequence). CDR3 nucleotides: TGTGCCTGGGGAGCCAGCCTTAACGAGCAGTACTTC. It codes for CAWGASLNEQYF.

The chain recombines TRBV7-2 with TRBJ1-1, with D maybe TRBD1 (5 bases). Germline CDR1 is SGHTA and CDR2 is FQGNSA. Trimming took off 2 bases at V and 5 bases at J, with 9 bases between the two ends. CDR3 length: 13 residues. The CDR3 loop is CASSLMSGTEAFF. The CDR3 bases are TGTGCCAGCAGCTTAATGTCAGGGACTGAAGCTTTCTTT.

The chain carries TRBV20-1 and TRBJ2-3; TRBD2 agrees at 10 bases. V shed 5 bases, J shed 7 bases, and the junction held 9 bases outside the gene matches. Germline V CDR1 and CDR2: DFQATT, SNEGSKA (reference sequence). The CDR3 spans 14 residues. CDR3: CSADSGRASNTQYF. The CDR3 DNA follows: TGCAGTGCTGACAGCGGGAGGGCCTCAAATACGCAGTATTTT.

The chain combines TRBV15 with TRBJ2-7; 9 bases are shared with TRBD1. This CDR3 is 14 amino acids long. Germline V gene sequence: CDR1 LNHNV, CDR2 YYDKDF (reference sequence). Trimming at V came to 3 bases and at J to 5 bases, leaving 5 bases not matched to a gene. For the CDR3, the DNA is TGTGCCACCAGCAGTCTGGACAGGGGAGACGAGCAGTACTTC. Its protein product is CATSSLDRGDEQYF.

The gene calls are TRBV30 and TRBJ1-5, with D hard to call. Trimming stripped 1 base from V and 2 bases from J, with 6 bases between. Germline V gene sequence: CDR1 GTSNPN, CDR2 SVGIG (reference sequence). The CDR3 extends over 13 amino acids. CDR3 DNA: TGTGCCTGGAGTGAGGGCGGCAATCAGCCCCAGCATTTT. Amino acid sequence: CAWSEGGNQPQHF.

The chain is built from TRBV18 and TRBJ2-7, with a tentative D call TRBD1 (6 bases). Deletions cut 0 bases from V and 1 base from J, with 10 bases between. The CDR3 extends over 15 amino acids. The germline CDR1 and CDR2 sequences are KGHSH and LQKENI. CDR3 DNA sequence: TGTGCCAGCTCACCACCAGGACAGAGATCCTACGAGCAGTACTTC. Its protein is CASSPPGQRSYEQYF.

The CDR3 DNA sequence: TGTGCCAGCAGCCAAGAGGGCGGACCTAATCAGCCCCAGCATTTT. This codes for CASSQEGGPNQPQHF. This sequence joins TRBV3-1 and TRBJ1-5; D call uncertain. The V gene's germline CDR1 is LGHDT and CDR2 YNNKEL (reference sequence). The CDR3 has 15 residues. With 0 bases removed from V and 4 bases from J, the gap between germline ends came to 10 bases.

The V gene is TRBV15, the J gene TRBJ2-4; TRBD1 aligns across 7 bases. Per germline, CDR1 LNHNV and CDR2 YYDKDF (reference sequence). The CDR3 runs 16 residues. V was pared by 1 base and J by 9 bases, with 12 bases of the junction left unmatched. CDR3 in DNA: TGTGCCACCAGCAGAGTCGGCGACAGGGATTCGGGCATTCAGTACTTC. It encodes CATSRVGDRDSGIQYF.

CDR3 region: CAWTRGTGELFF. CDR3 bases: TGTGCCTGGACTAGGGGAACCGGGGAGCTGTTTTTT. The chain is built from TRBV30 and TRBJ2-2, with D maybe TRBD1 (5 bases). The germline V gene encodes CDR1 GTSNPN and CDR2 SVGIG (reference sequence). Trimming cost V 4 bases and J 5 bases, with 8 bases left between them. This CDR3 has 12 amino acids.

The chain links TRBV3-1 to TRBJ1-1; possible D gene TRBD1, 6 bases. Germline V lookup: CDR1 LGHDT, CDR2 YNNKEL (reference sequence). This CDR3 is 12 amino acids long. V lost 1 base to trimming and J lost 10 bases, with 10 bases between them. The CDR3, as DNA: TGTGCCAGCAGCCAAGGACGAGGGGGAGCTTTCTTT. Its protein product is CASSQGRGGAFF.